This is a list of T cell receptor beta chains from one sample in a study of identical twins. TCRdb processed the 5' RACE reads anew with MiXCR; each CDR3 protein has one entry. The sample yields roughly 480,000 distinct CDR3 sequences, approximately 24% seen once. These data were also reused for a study on T cells expressing NK-cell markers.

Sequencing used CD4+ T cells sorted from blood. Receptors originate from a woman younger than 30 in good health. The CDR3 runs from the conserved cysteine through the conserved F or W. The D gene is left open where the match is weak. Not all rows give a size; the values are once, few, many and, for expanded clones, a class.

v_gene: TRBV20-1; d_gene: TRBD2; j_gene: TRBJ2-1; abundance: .; CDR3aa: CSAPNSGTSKNEQFF; CDR3nt: TGCAGTGCTCCCAACTCCGGGACTAGCAAGAATGAGCAGTTCTTC
v_gene: TRBV6-1; d_gene: .; j_gene: TRBJ1-6; abundance: few; CDR3aa: CASRDPSVDRSPLHF; CDR3nt: TGTGCCAGCAGGGACCCGTCGGTTGATCGGTCACCCCTCCACTTT
v_gene: TRBV20-1; d_gene: TRBD2; j_gene: TRBJ2-1; abundance: .; CDR3aa: CSARDGRGISDYNEQFF; CDR3nt: TGCAGTGCTAGAGACGGGAGGGGAATTTCGGACTACAATGAGCAGTTCTTC
v_gene: TRBV20-1; d_gene: TRBD2; j_gene: TRBJ2-7; abundance: .; CDR3aa: CSARDLAGGDEQYF; CDR3nt: TGCAGTGCTAGAGATCTAGCGGGAGGAGACGAGCAGTACTTC
v_gene: TRBV10-3; d_gene: TRBD2; j_gene: TRBJ2-1; abundance: .; CDR3aa: CAISAAGGPNEQFF; CDR3nt: TGTGCCATCAGTGCGGCGGGGGGGCCGAATGAGCAGTTCTTC
v_gene: TRBV19; d_gene: TRBD1; j_gene: TRBJ2-5; abundance: .; CDR3aa: CAPTDRVKETQYF; CDR3nt: TGTGCCCCCACCGACAGGGTAAAAGAGACCCAGTACTTC
v_gene: TRBV4-3; d_gene: TRBD1; j_gene: TRBJ2-7; abundance: few; CDR3aa: CASSQDSDRGRLEQYF; CDR3nt: TGCGCCAGCAGCCAGGACTCGGACAGGGGGCGTTTAGAGCAGTACTTC
v_gene: TRBV18; d_gene: TRBD2; j_gene: TRBJ2-5; abundance: once; CDR3aa: CASSPIAGADETQYF; CDR3nt: TGTGCCAGCTCACCAATTGCGGGAGCCGATGAGACCCAGTACTTC
v_gene: TRBV6-1; d_gene: .; j_gene: TRBJ1-4; abundance: .; CDR3aa: CASPDQPNEKLFF; CDR3nt: TGTGCCAGCCCGGACCAACCTAATGAAAAACTGTTTTTT
v_gene: TRBV19; d_gene: TRBD1; j_gene: TRBJ1-5; abundance: few; CDR3aa: CASSTDRVWDQPQHF; CDR3nt: TGTGCCAGTAGCACGGACAGGGTGTGGGACCAGCCCCAGCATTTT
v_gene: TRBV12-3/TRBV12-4; d_gene: .; j_gene: TRBJ2-1; abundance: few; CDR3aa: CASTLGTMARSYNEQFF; CDR3nt: TGTGCCAGCACCCTAGGAACGATGGCCAGGTCCTACAATGAGCAGTTCTTC
v_gene: TRBV20-1; d_gene: .; j_gene: TRBJ1-5; abundance: once; CDR3aa: CATGAPGRQPQHF; CDR3nt: TGCGCGACCGGGGCTCCAGGACGTCAGCCCCAGCATTTT